The present T cell receptor beta chain was sequenced within a study of blood T cell repertoires in COVID-19. On the study more broadly: Donors in the United States, Italy and Spain gave samples during acute or convalescent COVID-19.

Trimming stripped 6 bases from V and 5 bases from J, with 16 bases between. Per germline, CDR1 MNHEY and CDR2 SMNVEV (reference sequence). The CDR3 totals 14 residues. Recruitment covered some 25 US areas and drew participants whose ages spanned roughly 18 to 100 years. Participant reports of clinical history set cohort assignment. In the original workflow: Reference gene primers were amplified, and this amplification served to estimate nucleated cell counts. Sequencing used immunoSEQ multiplex PCR; TCRdb keeps in-frame clones, though not all of them. That table furnishes V, J and clone size, whereas the DNA furnished D and trimming. The sample includes fewer than 250,000 clones, about 87% of them seen just once.

The sequencing sample was made of PBMCs or T cells enriched from blood (not recorded which). V and J are TRBV27 and TRBJ1-1, with a tentative D call TRBD1 (5 bases). This TCR was sampled from a woman aged 25-40 years with acute COVID-19. The chain's CDR3 is CASRHDSRGTEAFF. CDR3 DNA sequence: TGTGCCAGCAGGCATGACAGCCGGGGGACTGAAGCTTTCTTT.